The next 5 T cell receptor beta chains were all read from a single sample in a study of shared clonotypes between healthy human individuals. TCRdb keeps only in-frame clones here, not all; method: immunoSEQ multiplex PCR. The sample holds about 2.4 million clones; approximately 93% are singletons and the top ten take 0.36%. The sequenced sample was naive CD4+ T cells from PBMCs. The subset denotes: CD45RA+ positively selected. The receptor source for this set is a man in his late teens or twenties in good health. Some clones in this sample may be carry-over from other donors' samples.

This clone occurred once. CDR3 sequence (DNA): TGTGCCACCAGCATAGCGATTGTGGGCGAGCAGTACTTC. Its translation: CATSIAIVGEQYF. The V call is TRBV15, the J call TRBJ2-7, with D perhaps matching TRBD2 (5 bases). Germline lookup yields CDR1 LNHNV and CDR2 YYDKDF (reference sequence). CDR3 length: 13 residues. The V and J ends lost 4 bases and 6 bases respectively, with 13 bases between them.

The chain uses TRBV27 and TRBJ1-2; D perhaps matches TRBD1 (5 bases). Trimming removed 5 bases at V and 4 bases at J, with 14 bases between. CDR1 and CDR2 (germline): MNHEY, SMNVEV (reference sequence). The CDR3 runs 14 residues. In nucleotides, the CDR3 is TGTGCCAGCAGTGTAAGAGGGGCGAGCTATGGCTACACCTTC. Protein sequence: CASSVRGASYGYTF.

This chain connects TRBV7-9 to TRBJ2-2, with a possible D match to TRBD1 (6 bases). V was trimmed by 5 bases and J by 5 bases, leaving 15 bases between them. CDR1 is SEHNR and CDR2 is FQNEAQ in the germline V gene (reference sequence). CDR3 length: 15 residues. The CDR3 spells CASSQGTARTGELFF. CDR3 nucleotides: TGTGCCAGCAGCCAGGGGACCGCGAGGACCGGGGAGCTGTTTTTT.

The CDR3: CASSLRTSGEAYNEQFF. The DNA of the CDR3 is TGTGCCAGTAGTTTAAGGACTAGCGGAGAAGCCTACAATGAGCAGTTCTTC. This chain links TRBV19 with TRBJ2-1, with 10 bases lining up with TRBD2. Per the germline V gene, CDR1 is LNHDA and CDR2 is SQIVND (reference sequence). The CDR3 runs 17 residues. With 5 bases clipped from V and 2 bases from J, the junction kept 9 bases outside the gene matches.

This clone appeared a few times. V and J are TRBV11-2 and TRBJ1-1; D gene ambiguous. The CDR3 covers 17 residues. Trimming took off 1 base at V and 1 base at J, with 16 bases between the two ends. The V gene's germline CDR1 is SGHAT and CDR2 FQNNGV. CDR3 sequence reads: CASSLVSIPIQNTEAFF. The CDR3 DNA reads as TGTGCCAGCAGCTTAGTCTCCATACCGATACAGAACACTGAAGCTTTCTTT.